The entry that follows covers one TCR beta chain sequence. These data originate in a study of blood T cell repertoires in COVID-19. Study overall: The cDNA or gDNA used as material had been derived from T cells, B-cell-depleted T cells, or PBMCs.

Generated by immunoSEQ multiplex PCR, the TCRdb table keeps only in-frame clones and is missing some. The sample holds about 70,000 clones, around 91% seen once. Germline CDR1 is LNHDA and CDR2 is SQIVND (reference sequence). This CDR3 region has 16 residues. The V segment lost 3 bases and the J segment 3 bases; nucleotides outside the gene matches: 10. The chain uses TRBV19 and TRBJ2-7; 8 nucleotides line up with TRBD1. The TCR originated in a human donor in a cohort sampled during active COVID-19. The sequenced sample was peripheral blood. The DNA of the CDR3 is TGTGCCAGTAGTATCCGACAGGGGTCCCCCCTCTACGAGCAGTACTTC. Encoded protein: CASSIRQGSPLYEQYF. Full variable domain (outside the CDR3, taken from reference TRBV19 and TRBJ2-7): DGGITQSPKYLFRKEGQNVTLSCEQNLNHDAMYWYRQDPGQGLRLIYYSQIVNDFQKGDIAEGYSVSREKKESFPLTVTSAQKNPTAFYLCASSIRQGSPLYEQYFGPGTRLTVT.